The rows below give T cell receptor beta chains drawn from one sample of a study of blood T cell repertoires in COVID-19. Using immunoSEQ multiplex PCR, the repertoire was profiled, and TCRdb retains in-frame clones only, with some absent. The repertoire includes approximately 220,000 clones, roughly 85% of them detected once, and roughly 5% sits in the top ten. Sequencing was performed on PBMCs or T cells enriched from blood (not recorded which). These receptor sequences come from a woman in her fifties or sixties who had been exposed to COVID-19. CDR3s include the opening cysteine and the closing phenylalanine or tryptophan. D genes are given only for firm matches. Rows may omit the clone size; those that give it use once, few, many or a size class.

J gene: TRBJ2-5; clone size: -; D gene: -; V gene: TRBV14; CDR3 DNA: TGTGCCAGCAGCCAAGTCGGCAGGGTGGAGGAGACCCAGTACTTC; CDR3 protein: CASSQVGRVEETQYF
J gene: TRBJ1-5; clone size: -; D gene: TRBD1; V gene: TRBV7-3; CDR3 DNA: TGTGCCAGCAGCTCGGACAGGAATCAGCCCCAGCATTTT; CDR3 protein: CASSSDRNQPQHF
J gene: TRBJ1-1; clone size: many; D gene: -; V gene: TRBV20-1; CDR3 DNA: TGCAGTGCTAGGATAGGGAGTGGGGCTTTCTTT; CDR3 protein: CSARIGSGAFF
J gene: TRBJ2-1; clone size: -; D gene: TRBD2; V gene: TRBV24-1; CDR3 DNA: TGTGCCACCGGGACTAGGTACGAAGATGAGCAGTTCTTC; CDR3 protein: CATGTRYEDEQFF
J gene: TRBJ2-5; clone size: -; D gene: TRBD2; V gene: TRBV12-3/TRBV12-4; CDR3 DNA: TGTGCCAGCAGTAGGCTAGCGGGAGAGACCCAGTACTTC; CDR3 protein: CASSRLAGETQYF
J gene: TRBJ2-1; clone size: -; D gene: TRBD2; V gene: TRBV7-6; CDR3 DNA: TGTGCCAGCAGTAGTGCGGGGGGCTCCTACAATGAGCAGTTCTTC; CDR3 protein: CASSSAGGSYNEQFF
J gene: TRBJ1-1; clone size: -; D gene: TRBD1; V gene: TRBV5-1; CDR3 DNA: TGCGCCAGCAGCCTGGACAGGGGGCCTGCTGAAGCTTTCTTT; CDR3 protein: CASSLDRGPAEAFF
J gene: TRBJ1-1; clone size: -; D gene: -; V gene: TRBV2; CDR3 DNA: TGTGCCAGCAGTCAGAATATGCGCGGGGCGGGTCACACTGAAGCTTTCTTT; CDR3 protein: CASSQNMRGAGHTEAFF
J gene: TRBJ1-5; clone size: -; D gene: -; V gene: TRBV19; CDR3 DNA: TGTGCCAGTAGAGGGGCCGACAGGTACAATCAGCCCCAGCATTTT; CDR3 protein: CASRGADRYNQPQHF
J gene: TRBJ1-2; clone size: -; D gene: -; V gene: TRBV19; CDR3 DNA: TGTGCCAGAAACGGACAGAATTCTAACTATGGCTACACCTTC; CDR3 protein: CARNGQNSNYGYTF
J gene: TRBJ1-2; clone size: -; D gene: TRBD1; V gene: TRBV7-2; CDR3 DNA: TGTGCCAGCATCCAGCCCGGGACAGGGCGTCATGAGCAGGCTGGCTACACCTTC; CDR3 protein: CASIQPGTGRHEQAGYTF
J gene: TRBJ2-1; clone size: -; D gene: -; V gene: TRBV6-6; CDR3 DNA: TGTGCCAGCAGAAACTCCTCCTACAATGAGCAGTTCTTC; CDR3 protein: CASRNSSYNEQFF
J gene: TRBJ2-1; clone size: -; D gene: TRBD2; V gene: TRBV19; CDR3 DNA: TGTGCCAGTAGCCCGGGGGGAGGTCCCGGCGGTGAGCAGTTCTTC; CDR3 protein: CASSPGGGPGGEQFF
J gene: TRBJ1-1; clone size: -; D gene: -; V gene: TRBV12-3/TRBV12-4; CDR3 DNA: TGTGCCAGCAGTTACGGGGTTCCTGAAGCTTTCTTT; CDR3 protein: CASSYGVPEAFF
J gene: TRBJ2-1; clone size: -; D gene: TRBD2; V gene: TRBV27; CDR3 DNA: TGTGCCAGCAAGACTAGCGGGGGCCAGAGCTCCTACAATGAGCAGTTCTTC; CDR3 protein: CASKTSGGQSSYNEQFF
J gene: TRBJ2-1; clone size: -; D gene: TRBD2; V gene: TRBV7-2; CDR3 DNA: TGTGCCAGCAGCCGTAGCGGGGGGGCTTTCAGTGAGCAGTTCTTC; CDR3 protein: CASSRSGGAFSEQFF
J gene: TRBJ1-1; clone size: -; D gene: -; V gene: TRBV4-1; CDR3 DNA: TGCGCCAGCAGCCAAGAGGGCCTCCGCATCACTGAAGCTTTCTTT; CDR3 protein: CASSQEGLRITEAFF
J gene: TRBJ2-3; clone size: -; D gene: TRBD2; V gene: TRBV5-5; CDR3 DNA: TGTGCCAGCAGCTCCCTAGCGGGGGGACCAGATACGCAGTATTTT; CDR3 protein: CASSSLAGGPDTQYF
J gene: TRBJ1-2; clone size: -; D gene: -; V gene: TRBV19; CDR3 DNA: TGTGCCAGTAGTATTGCCATCCTACAGGGCTACTATGGCTACACCTTC; CDR3 protein: CASSIAILQGYYGYTF
J gene: TRBJ1-4; clone size: -; D gene: TRBD1; V gene: TRBV18; CDR3 DNA: TGTGCCAGCTCATCCAAACAGGGGGCGTCGGTAAAACTGTTTTTT; CDR3 protein: CASSSKQGASVKLFF
J gene: TRBJ2-1; clone size: -; D gene: -; V gene: TRBV7-2; CDR3 DNA: TGTGCCCTTGGCGACACCAACGGGGATGAGCAGTTCTTC; CDR3 protein: CALGDTNGDEQFF
J gene: TRBJ2-5; clone size: -; D gene: -; V gene: TRBV19; CDR3 DNA: TGTGCCAGTAGTATAAACTCTTTAGAGACCCAGTACTTC; CDR3 protein: CASSINSLETQYF
J gene: TRBJ1-3; clone size: -; D gene: -; V gene: TRBV5-1; CDR3 DNA: TGCGCCAGCAGCTCCCTTTCCCCAGGGCTCTCTGGAAACACCATATATTTT; CDR3 protein: CASSSLSPGLSGNTIYF
J gene: TRBJ2-3; clone size: -; D gene: -; V gene: TRBV18; CDR3 DNA: TGTGCCAGCTCGTTGCGTAGCACAGATACGCAGTATTTT; CDR3 protein: CASSLRSTDTQYF
J gene: TRBJ2-1; clone size: once; D gene: -; V gene: TRBV10-3; CDR3 DNA: TGTGCCATCACCAGGCGTCAGGATGAGCAGTTCTTC; CDR3 protein: CAITRRQDEQFF
J gene: TRBJ1-2; clone size: -; D gene: -; V gene: TRBV28; CDR3 DNA: TGTGCCAGCAGTCTTACAGGGTTGAACTATGGCTACACCTTC; CDR3 protein: CASSLTGLNYGYTF
J gene: TRBJ1-1; clone size: few; D gene: -; V gene: TRBV28; CDR3 DNA: TGTGCCAGCAGTTTAAAGCCAGGGTCGACTGAAGCTTTCTTT; CDR3 protein: CASSLKPGSTEAFF
J gene: TRBJ2-2; clone size: few; D gene: -; V gene: TRBV5-1; CDR3 DNA: TGCGCCAGCGGGCTTGCCAACACCGGGGAGCTGTTTTTT; CDR3 protein: CASGLANTGELFF
J gene: TRBJ1-6; clone size: -; D gene: -; V gene: TRBV5-8; CDR3 DNA: TGTGCCAGCAGCTTCCTCACGGGAACGGGAAATTCACCCCTCCACTTT; CDR3 protein: CASSFLTGTGNSPLHF
J gene: TRBJ2-5; clone size: -; D gene: -; V gene: TRBV6-5; CDR3 DNA: TGTGCCAGCAGTTACTCGAGGTTCACCCGAGAGACCCAGTACTTC; CDR3 protein: CASSYSRFTRETQYF
J gene: TRBJ2-7; clone size: -; D gene: -; V gene: TRBV15; CDR3 DNA: TGTGCCACCAGCAGAGTCCGGAGCCGCTACGAGCAGTACTTC; CDR3 protein: CATSRVRSRYEQYF
J gene: TRBJ1-1; clone size: -; D gene: -; V gene: TRBV5-1; CDR3 DNA: TGCGCCAGCAGCTCGGGAGTATGGGGCCCTAACACTGAAGCTTTCTTT; CDR3 protein: CASSSGVWGPNTEAFF
J gene: TRBJ1-1; clone size: -; D gene: TRBD1; V gene: TRBV7-8; CDR3 DNA: TGTGCCAGCAGCTTGAGCGACAGGGTCTATTCCACTGAAGCTTTCTTT; CDR3 protein: CASSLSDRVYSTEAFF
J gene: TRBJ2-1; clone size: -; D gene: -; V gene: TRBV7-9; CDR3 DNA: TGTGCCAGCAGCTTAATAGGGGGCTCCTACAATGAGCAGTTCTTC; CDR3 protein: CASSLIGGSYNEQFF
J gene: TRBJ2-7; clone size: -; D gene: TRBD1; V gene: TRBV18; CDR3 DNA: TGTGCCAGCTCAGCAGGGGGTAACTCCTACGAGCAGTACTTC; CDR3 protein: CASSAGGNSYEQYF
J gene: TRBJ1-2; clone size: -; D gene: -; V gene: TRBV27; CDR3 DNA: TGTGCCAGCAGTTTCTTGAGGCAGGCGGGCTATGGCTACACCTTC; CDR3 protein: CASSFLRQAGYGYTF
J gene: TRBJ1-3; clone size: -; D gene: -; V gene: TRBV28; CDR3 DNA: TGTGCCAGCAGTTTTAGCCCGGACAGTCTTGGAAACACCATATATTTT; CDR3 protein: CASSFSPDSLGNTIYF
J gene: TRBJ1-1; clone size: -; D gene: -; V gene: TRBV5-6; CDR3 DNA: TGTGCCAGCAGTTTTTCTCAGACTCGGCTCTCGGGCACTGAAGCTTTCTTT; CDR3 protein: CASSFSQTRLSGTEAFF
J gene: TRBJ2-3; clone size: -; D gene: TRBD1; V gene: TRBV5-1; CDR3 DNA: TGCGCCAGCAGCTTGGAAGGGACAGCAGATACGCAGTATTTT; CDR3 protein: CASSLEGTADTQYF
J gene: TRBJ1-5; clone size: -; D gene: -; V gene: TRBV19; CDR3 DNA: TGTGCCAGTTCGGGGGACGGGAATCAGCCCCAGCATTTT; CDR3 protein: CASSGDGNQPQHF
J gene: TRBJ1-6; clone size: -; D gene: -; V gene: TRBV7-9; CDR3 DNA: TGTGCCAGCAGCTTAACGACGCGGAATTCACCCCTCCACTTT; CDR3 protein: CASSLTTRNSPLHF